Following are 18 T cell receptor beta chains from one sample sequenced in a study of T cells in Graves' hyperthyroidism and ophthalmopathy (dated by TCRdb to the late 2010s). The library was prepared using multiplex PCR. For sequencing, an Illumina HiSeq 2000 was employed. The TCR beta CDR3 regions were amplified from the RNA transcripts. The first round of RT-PCR for the TCR CDR3 was performed with the HTBI primer set and the Qiagen OneStep RT-PCR kit. TCRdb itself trimmed the public reads at Q25 with fastp, ran MiXCR and retained productive beta chains. Rows matching on CDR3 protein sequence are summarized as one entry with the most common DNA and genes. The table for this sample lists 550,000 to 850,000 distinct CDR3 sequences; around 19% of them were counted only once. The leading ten clones occupy approximately 16% of the sample. Sequences were obtained from blood. These receptors were obtained from a woman between 45 and 65 years old with Graves' hyperthyroidism that later progressed to Graves' ophthalmopathy.

CDR3 sequence: CSAAGNSGNTIYF. In DNA form, the CDR3 reads TGCAGTGCTGCGGGGAACTCTGGAAACACCATATATTTT. This rearrangement joins TRBV20-1 to TRBJ1-3; D unclear. Germline V gene data show CDR1 as DFQATT and CDR2 as SNEGSKA (reference sequence). The CDR3 runs 13 residues. V lost 5 bases to trimming and J lost 0 bases, with 8 bases between them.

This clonotype was seen many times. The chain couples TRBV11-2 to TRBJ2-3; D remains unclear. Germline V gene sequence: CDR1 SGHAT, CDR2 FQNNGV. V lost 4 bases and J 0 bases, leaving 8 bases between the germline ends. This CDR3 is built from 14 residues. DNA for the CDR3: TGTGCCAGCAGCTCTTGGGCTAGCACAGATACGCAGTATTTT. Translation: CASSSWASTDTQYF.

This clonotype occurred a few times. V is TRBV3-1 and J is TRBJ2-6; 7 nucleotides align to TRBD2. V gave up 0 bases and J gave up 2 bases; unmatched junction bases: 4. The CDR3 spans 17 residues. Germline-derived CDR1 and CDR2 are LGHDT and YNNKEL (reference sequence). The CDR3 is CASSQDPGGTGANVLTF. The CDR3 region has the DNA TGTGCCAGCAGCCAAGACCCGGGGGGTACTGGGGCCAACGTCCTGACTTTC.

The rearrangement links TRBV2 to TRBJ1-2; 8 bases fit TRBD1. The ends lost 4 bases at V and 3 bases at J; junction bases unmatched: 7. There are 15 residues in the CDR3. The germline V gene has CDR1 SNHLY and CDR2 FYNNEI. In nucleotides, the CDR3 is TGTGCCAGCAGTGCTACGGACAGGGCGTACTATGGCTACACCTTC. This translates into CASSATDRAYYGYTF.

This clonotype was detected ten times or more. The chain is built from TRBV3-1 and TRBJ1-1, with 7 nucleotides matching TRBD1. Germline CDR1 reads LGHDT; CDR2 reads YNNKEL (reference sequence). The CDR3 extends over 15 amino acids. V trimming: 6 bases; J trimming: 1 base; junction bases outside the gene matches: 8. The CDR3 DNA follows: TGTGCCAGCAGTCGTTTTGACAGGGAGAACACTGAAGCTTTCTTT. Its translation: CASSRFDRENTEAFF.

Only a few counts were recorded for this clonotype. This chain links TRBV25-1 with TRBJ1-1, with 10 bases identical to TRBD1. V gave up 0 bases and J gave up 3 bases; unmatched junction bases: 4. The V gene's germline CDR1 is MGHDK and CDR2 SYGVNS. The CDR3 is 16 residues long. CDR3 protein: CASSEYRGTGDTEAFF. CDR3 bases: TGTGCCAGCAGTGAATATCGGGGGACAGGGGACACTGAAGCTTTCTTT.

As for this clonotype: This clone may be a read error of a much larger clone one base away. The CDR3: CASSQGWGSYNEQFF. CDR3 nucleotide sequence: TGTGCCAGCAGCCAAGGATGGGGCTCCTACAATGAGCAGTTCTTC. The genes are TRBV3-1 and TRBJ2-1; D remains unclear. The germline CDR1 and CDR2 sequences are LGHDT and YNNKEL (reference sequence). This CDR3 is built from 15 residues. V gave up 1 base and J gave up 0 bases, with 7 bases separating them.

The V and J genes are TRBV30 and TRBJ2-1; 11 bases line up with TRBD1. Germline V lookup: CDR1 GTSNPN, CDR2 SVGIG (reference sequence). The CDR3 has 16 residues. V dropped 0 bases and J dropped 7; count of bases not matched to a gene: 8. The CDR3 spells CAWSVLRTGGRNEQFF. The CDR3 nucleotides are TGTGCCTGGAGTGTACTAAGGACAGGGGGCCGGAATGAGCAGTTCTTC.

In this sample, this clonotype turned up a few times. The rearrangement links TRBV19 to TRBJ2-1; the match to TRBD1 covers 7 bases. The CDR3 totals 11 residues. The germline V gene encodes CDR1 LNHDA and CDR2 SQIVND (reference sequence). Trimming took 7 bases from V and 9 from J; bases not matched to a gene: 3. The CDR3 sequence is CASKQGPEQFF. The CDR3 DNA follows: TGTGCCAGTAAACAGGGGCCTGAGCAGTTCTTC.

This clonotype was observed a few times. The rearrangement uses TRBV7-2 and TRBJ1-2; D perhaps matches TRBD1 (6 bases). V gave up 3 bases and J gave up 6 bases, with 17 bases separating them. The CDR3 contains 15 residues. In germline, CDR1 is SGHTA, CDR2 FQGNSA. In DNA, the CDR3 is TGTGCCAGCAGCTTGGCAGGGGTTCAGTTGGATGGCTACACCTTC. As protein: CASSLAGVQLDGYTF.

This clonotype was detected many times. This chain connects TRBV18 to TRBJ1-1; D is unclear. The CDR3 extends over 14 amino acids. The V end lost 8 bases, the J end lost 3 bases, and 16 bases lay between the germline ends. Germline CDR1 and CDR2: KGHSH and LQKENI. CDR3 nucleotides: TGTGCCAGCCTACCGGCACACGAAGACACTGAAGCTTTCTTT. It specifies CASLPAHEDTEAFF. The variable domain in full, with the rest retrieved from reference TRBV18 and TRBJ1-1, is NAGVMQNPRHLVRRRGQEARLRCSPMKGHSHVYWYRQLPEEGLKFMVYLQKENIIDESGMPKERFSAEFPKEGPSILRIQQVVRGDSAAYFCASLPAHEDTEAFFGQGTRLTVV.

Details on this clonotype: The junction shows a germline mismatch at one end, possibly a read error. The rearrangement uses TRBV12-3 or TRBV12-4 and TRBJ1-4; a possible D gene is TRBD1 (5 bases). CDR3 length: 14 amino acids. CDR3 sequence (DNA): TGTACCAGCAGTTCGGGACGGATTAATGAAAAACTGTTTTTT. As protein: CTSSSGRINEKLFF.

This clonotype was seen at least ten times. This chain links TRBV11-2 with TRBJ2-5; D remains ambiguous. V was trimmed by 0 bases and J by 3 bases, leaving 14 bases between them. Germline assignment: CDR1 SGHAT and CDR2 FQNNGV. The CDR3 runs 16 residues. The chain's CDR3 is CASSLDPRQEEETQYF. The CDR3 DNA reads TGTGCCAGCAGCTTAGATCCTAGGCAGGAAGAAGAGACCCAGTACTTC.

The sample holds a few counts of this clonotype. V and J are TRBV6-5 and TRBJ2-7, with D maybe TRBD1 (6 bases). This CDR3 is 14 amino acids long. Trimming removed 2 bases at V and 5 bases at J, with 13 bases between. Germline-derived CDR1 and CDR2 are MNHEY and SVGAGI. The CDR3 sequence is CASSYDRKTHEQYF. CDR3 coding DNA: TGTGCCAGCAGTTACGACAGGAAGACCCACGAGCAGTACTTC.

At least ten counts were recorded for this clonotype. This sequence joins TRBV11-3 and TRBJ1-1; no clear D. Germline V gives CDR1 SGHNT, CDR2 YENEEA. V was cut by 4 bases and J by 5 bases, with 11 bases left in between. CDR3 length equals 13 residues. The CDR3 nucleotides are TGTGCCAGCAGCTCGGGGAGGAGGACTGAAGCTTTCTTT. Encoded protein: CASSSGRRTEAFF.

This chain uses TRBV4-1 with TRBJ2-1; 7 bases are a match to TRBD2. V dropped 4 bases and J dropped 4; count of bases not matched to a gene: 16. CDR1 and CDR2 from the germline V gene are MGHRA and YSYEKL. The CDR3 runs to 18 residues. The CDR3 DNA reads as TGCGCCAGCAGCCTAAGGGGACCTACTAGCGAACTATACAATGAGCAGTTCTTC. Amino acid sequence: CASSLRGPTSELYNEQFF.

The gene calls are TRBV6-1 and TRBJ1-6; D gene ambiguous. This CDR3 contains 11 residues. V lost 8 bases and J lost 6, with 5 bases in between. The germline gives CDR1 MNHNS, CDR2 SASEGT. DNA of the CDR3: TGTGCCAGCGGCATTAATTCACCCCTCCACTTT. This sequence encodes CASGINSPLHF.

V and J are TRBV20-1 and TRBJ1-4; D unresolved. CDR1 is DFQATT and CDR2 is SNEGSKA in the germline V gene (reference sequence). Trimming took 1 base from V and 7 from J, leaving 10 bases between them. CDR3 length: 13 residues. CDR3 nucleotides: TGCAGTGCTAGAGTGGGGTCCTCTGAAAAACTGTTTTTT. As protein: CSARVGSSEKLFF.